Listed below are T cell receptor beta chains from one sample, sequenced in a study of cytomegalovirus exposure and HLA in healthy donors. Generated by immunoSEQ multiplex PCR, the TCRdb table keeps only in-frame clones and is missing some. Altogether approximately 150,000 clones are present, 77% being singletons, with the ten largest covering 1.5% to 2%. Sequenced material: PBMCs. The receptors were gathered from a woman aged 30 to 39 in good health and CMV-seronegative. Each CDR3 is given with its conserved first and last residue. Fields, in order: V gene, J gene, clone size, D gene, CDR3 protein, CDR3 DNA. The D gene is left open where the match is weak. Clone size, where shown, is once, few, many, or a class for clones that have expanded.

>TRBV5-1|TRBJ2-7|few|-
CASSLTSSSYEQYF
TGCGCCAGCAGCTTAACCTCGAGCTCCTACGAGCAGTACTTC
>TRBV19|TRBJ1-2|few|-
CASSIESAGNYGYTF
TGTGCCAGTAGTATAGAGTCGGCAGGGAACTATGGCTACACCTTC
>TRBV29-1|TRBJ2-7|-|-
CSVWNRSQNYEQYF
TGCAGCGTTTGGAACAGATCACAGAACTACGAGCAGTACTTC
>TRBV10-3|TRBJ1-5|-|-
CAISAQGGSNQPQHF
TGTGCCATCAGTGCACAGGGTGGTAGCAATCAGCCCCAGCATTTT
>TRBV6-5|TRBJ1-1|-|-
CASSFVRVMNTEAFF
TGTGCCAGCAGTTTCGTCAGGGTGATGAACACTGAAGCCTTCTTT
>TRBV27|TRBJ2-2|few|TRBD2
CASKGLAGGELFF
TGTGCCAGCAAGGGACTAGCGGGAGGGGAGCTGTTTTTT
>TRBV29-1|TRBJ2-7|-|-
CSVEEPGAYEQYF
TGCAGCGTTGAAGAGCCAGGGGCCTACGAGCAGTACTTC
>TRBV7-9|TRBJ2-7|-|-
CASKPGTPYSSYEQYF
TGTGCCAGTAAGCCCGGGACTCCCTACAGCTCCTACGAGCAGTACTTC
>TRBV7-8|TRBJ2-3|-|-
CASSSSGILSTDTQYF
TGTGCCAGCAGCTCCTCAGGAATTCTCAGCACAGATACGCAGTATTTT
>TRBV15|TRBJ1-1|-|-
CATTVHRNTEAFF
TGTGCCACCACGGTTCATCGGAACACTGAAGCTTTCTTT
>TRBV6-5|TRBJ2-2|-|-
CATGQRDFGELFF
TGTGCCACCGGACAGCGGGACTTCGGGGAGCTGTTTTTT
>TRBV4-2|TRBJ2-3|few|-
CASSQDVSDQGDTQYF
TGTGCCAGCAGCCAAGATGTCTCGGACCAGGGGGATACGCAGTATTTT
>TRBV9|TRBJ2-1|few|-
CASSVTGGGIASNEQFF
TGTGCCAGCAGCGTCACTGGTGGGGGGATCGCGTCCAATGAGCAGTTCTTC
>TRBV4-1|TRBJ2-1|-|-
CASSQDKRNEQFF
TGCGCCAGCAGCCAAGATAAGAGGAATGAGCAGTTCTTC
>TRBV28|TRBJ2-2|-|TRBD1
CASTIGTGNTGELFF
TGTGCCAGCACCATCGGGACAGGGAACACCGGGGAGCTGTTTTTT
>TRBV30|TRBJ1-5|-|-
CAWRDSYNQPQHF
TGTGCCTGGAGGGACAGTTACAATCAGCCCCAGCATTTT
>TRBV6-4|TRBJ1-2|-|-
CASKWTDPEGYTF
TGTGCCAGCAAGTGGACTGACCCTGAGGGCTACACCTTC
>TRBV4-2|TRBJ1-6|few|-
CASSQDTPGDSPLHF
TGTGCCAGCAGCCAAGACACTCCAGGGGATTCACCCCTCCACTTT